The 23 T cell receptor beta chains presented below share a single source sample, sequenced in a study of Ad26.COV2.S vaccination and SARS-CoV-2 variants. As to treatment: around 19 received Ad26.COV2.S at low or high dose, single or two shots; 5 received placebo; per-sample allocation not given. Vaccine and placebo recipients were sampled on day 63 after the first injection. Using immunoSEQ multiplex PCR, the repertoire was profiled, and TCRdb retains in-frame clones only, with some absent. Counted here are 380,000 or so clones, roughly 80% occurring once; the ten biggest clones make up approximately 7%. The input for sequencing was peripheral blood, taken in a trial of Ad26.COV2.S vaccine versus placebo. The receptors were sampled from a person aged 18-60 years who received the Ad26.COV2.S COVID-19 vaccine or a placebo.

V is TRBV11-3 and J is TRBJ1-2; D is possibly TRBD1 (5 bases). The CDR3 is 13 amino acids. Trimming took 2 bases from V and 7 from J, leaving 11 bases between them. CDR1 is SGHNT and CDR2 is YENEEA in the germline V gene. In DNA form, the CDR3 reads TGTGCCAGCAGCTTATCGGGTGGGGCTGGCTACACCTTC. Translation: CASSLSGGAGYTF.

This chain uses TRBV3-1 (or the pseudogene TRBV3-2) with TRBJ2-2; D remains ambiguous. Germline V gene lookup returns CDR1 LGHDT and CDR2 YNNKEL (reference sequence). Trimming stripped 3 bases from V and 5 bases from J, with 4 bases between. This CDR3 has 12 amino acids. CDR3 in amino acids: CASSHVTGELFF. The CDR3 DNA sequence: TGTGCCAGCAGCCATGTAACCGGGGAGCTGTTTTTT.

The gene calls are TRBV27 and TRBJ1-5; tentative D call: TRBD1 (6 bases). The V gene lost 2 bases and the J gene lost 4 bases, with 9 bases spanning the gap. The germline gives CDR1 MNHEY, CDR2 SMNVEV (reference sequence). The CDR3 is 14 amino acids. The CDR3 DNA reads as TGTGCCAGCAGTTTACAGGGGTTTAATCAGCCCCAGCATTTT. Its translation: CASSLQGFNQPQHF.

CDR3 protein: CASRRTGSNQPQHF. The CDR3 DNA is TGTGCAAGTCGCCGGACAGGGAGCAATCAGCCCCAGCATTTT. The chain combines TRBV12-2 with TRBJ1-5; TRBD1 is taken as the D call from the table, unchecked against the DNA. TRBV12-2 is recorded as a pseudogene. This CDR3 has 14 residues.

The chain joins TRBV29-1 to TRBJ2-2, with 11 bases identical to TRBD1. The length of the CDR3 is 13 residues. Germline V CDR1 and CDR2: SQVTM, ANQGSEA. Germline trimming cut 6 bases from V and 7 bases from J; bases unmatched to any gene: 4. The CDR3 sequence: CSVRTGGSGELFF. The CDR3 bases are TGCAGCGTCCGGACAGGGGGCAGCGGGGAGCTGTTTTTT.

This chain connects TRBV3-1 (or the pseudogene TRBV3-2) to TRBJ1-3; weak D call: TRBD1 (5 bases). Trimming stripped 1 base from V and 8 bases from J, with 12 bases between. The germline V gene encodes CDR1 LGHDT and CDR2 YNNKEL (reference sequence). This CDR3 has 14 residues. The CDR3 region is CASSQGPGRDTIYF. The CDR3 coding sequence is TGTGCCAGCAGCCAAGGGCCAGGGCGGGACACCATATATTTT.

The chain links TRBV7-9 to TRBJ2-5; 8 nucleotides align to TRBD2. The CDR3 length is 15 residues. The trim removed 5 bases at V and 7 bases at J, leaving 12 bases unmatched. From germline, CDR1 is SEHNR and CDR2 FQNEAQ (reference sequence). The CDR3 coding sequence is TGTGCCAGCAGCCCCCGGACTAGCTTTGTGGGGACCCAGTACTTC. It specifies CASSPRTSFVGTQYF.

V gene TRBV10-3 combines with J gene TRBJ1-2; D not certain. Trimming cost V 4 bases and J 5 bases, with 20 bases left between them. Per germline, CDR1 ENHRY and CDR2 SYGVKD. This CDR3 has 16 residues. This chain's CDR3 is CAISAVGPVRWYGYTF. The DNA for the CDR3 is TGTGCCATCAGTGCGGTCGGACCCGTGAGGTGGTATGGCTACACCTTC.

The rearrangement links TRBV5-1 to TRBJ1-6; 10 bases agree with TRBD1. The CDR3 extends over 15 amino acids. Germline CDR1 reads SGHRS; CDR2 reads YFSETQ. The ends lost 0 bases at V and 8 bases at J; junction bases unmatched: 2. CDR3: CASSLGDRGDSPLHF. DNA for the CDR3: TGCGCCAGCAGCTTGGGGGACAGGGGCGATTCACCCCTCCACTTT.

The V and J genes are TRBV24-1 and TRBJ2-5; D may be TRBD1 or TRBD2 (6 bases each). This CDR3 is 15 amino acids long. V gave up 2 bases and J gave up 5 bases, with 14 bases separating them. Germline values: CDR1 KGHDR, CDR2 SFDVKD. The CDR3 region has the DNA TGTGCCACCAGTGATTCCGGGGGCGCAGGGGAGACCCAGTACTTC. It yields the protein CATSDSGGAGETQYF.

Note on this clone: One junction end does not reproduce the germline sequence, and a read error may be involved. The J gene is TRBJ1-1, the V gene TRBV30; perhaps TRBD1 as D (5 bases). Germline V gives CDR1 GTSNPN, CDR2 SVGIG (reference sequence). The CDR3 extends over 14 amino acids. CDR3 sequence (DNA): TGTGCCTGGAGTGCCCCTCGTGGAGGGACTGGAGCTTTCTTT. Protein product: CAWSAPRGGTGAFF.

The V and J genes are TRBV5-1 and TRBJ2-1, with TRBD1 identical over 10 bases. With V trimmed by 8 bases and J by 8 bases, 10 bases remained unmatched. CDR3 length equals 14 residues. CDR1 SGHRS and CDR2 YFSETQ come from the germline V gene. This CDR3 is CASEMTGGSDEQFF. In DNA form, the CDR3 reads TGCGCCAGTGAGATGACAGGGGGCTCGGATGAGCAGTTCTTC.

DNA for the CDR3: TGTGCCAGCAGCGTAGCTGGTGACAGCTTCCAAGAGACCCAGTACTTC. Protein: CASSVAGDSFQETQYF. The chain carries TRBV9 and TRBJ2-5; D is perhaps TRBD1 (5 bases). This CDR3 contains 16 residues. Germline V lookup: CDR1 SGDLS, CDR2 YYNGEE. Trimming cost V 0 bases and J 1 base, with 13 bases left between them. The variable domain in full, completed from reference TRBV9 and TRBJ2-5, reads DSGVTQTPKHLITATGQRVTLRCSPRSGDLSVYWYQQSLDQGLQFLIQYYNGEERAKGNILERFSAQQFPDLHSELNLSSLELGDSALYFCASSVAGDSFQETQYFGPGTRLLVL.

This chain uses TRBV4-1 with TRBJ1-5; TRBD1 is a possible D gene (6 bases). Germline V gene lookup returns CDR1 MGHRA and CDR2 YSYEKL. Trimming cost V 0 bases and J 0 bases, with 18 bases left between them. The CDR3 is made up of 19 amino acids. The CDR3 reads CASSQDSRGADPSNQPQHF. As DNA, the CDR3 is TGCGCCAGCAGCCAAGATTCCAGGGGAGCAGACCCTAGCAATCAGCCCCAGCATTTT.

The chain joins TRBV7-2 to TRBJ1-1; D is unclear. The CDR3 is 12 residues long. Per the germline V gene, CDR1 is SGHTA and CDR2 is FQGNSA. Trimming shortened V by 1 base and J by 8 bases, and 8 bases separated the two germline ends. CDR3 residues: CASSLVGLEAFF. In DNA form, the CDR3 reads TGTGCCAGCAGCTTAGTCGGGCTAGAAGCTTTCTTT.

The rearrangement uses TRBV3-1 (or the pseudogene TRBV3-2) and TRBJ1-3; perhaps TRBD1 as D (5 bases). The CDR3 totals 15 residues. V shed 0 bases and J shed 2 bases, with 8 bases lying between them. Per germline, CDR1 LGHDT and CDR2 YNNKEL (reference sequence). The CDR3 DNA reads as TGTGCCAGCAGCCAAGATTGGGGGGCTGGAAACACCATATATTTT. This codes for CASSQDWGAGNTIYF.

The rearrangement joins TRBV30 to TRBJ2-3; TRBD2 agrees at 7 bases. There are 15 residues in the CDR3. V shed 0 bases, J shed 3 bases, and the junction held 6 bases outside the gene matches. Per germline, CDR1 GTSNPN and CDR2 SVGIG (reference sequence). The CDR3, as DNA: TGTGCCTGGAGTGTAGTGGCGGGAGCGACAGATACGCAGTATTTT. This translates into CAWSVVAGATDTQYF.

This clone was seen only once. The chain employs TRBV12-5 and TRBJ2-3; maybe TRBD2 (6 bases). V was pared by 7 bases and J by 2 bases, with 10 bases between. The CDR3 runs 13 residues. Germline lookup yields CDR1 LGHNT and CDR2 FRNRAP. The CDR3 loop is CASAGDLTDTQYF. The CDR3, as DNA: TGTGCTAGTGCGGGGGACCTCACAGATACGCAGTATTTT. The full variable domain, its missing parts supplied by reference TRBV12-5 and TRBJ2-3, is DARVTQTPRHKVTEMGQEVTMRCQPILGHNTVFWYRQTMMQGLELLAYFRNRAPLDDSGMPKDRFSAEMPDATLATLKIQPSEPRDSAVYFCASAGDLTDTQYFGPGTRLTVL.

This clone showed up just once. The chain couples TRBV12-5 to TRBJ1-2, with unresolved D. The CDR3 runs 12 residues. Germline V lookup: CDR1 LGHNT, CDR2 FRNRAP. V was cut by 6 bases and J by 2 bases, with 7 bases left in between. The DNA of the CDR3 is TGTGCTAGTGGGCTCGACAACTATGGCTACACCTTC. Encoded protein: CASGLDNYGYTF.

This chain joins TRBV19 and TRBJ1-4, with TRBD1 as a possible D gene (5 bases). The V gene's germline CDR1 is LNHDA and CDR2 SQIVND (reference sequence). V shed 8 bases and J shed 2 bases, with 18 bases lying between them. This CDR3 has 16 amino acids. The CDR3, as DNA: TGTGCCAGTGCCTGGGGCACCATCTTCACTAATGAAAAACTGTTTTTT. This translates into CASAWGTIFTNEKLFF.

This clone was seen only once. The rearrangement uses TRBV2 and TRBJ1-5; D call uncertain. The V gene lost 7 bases and the J gene lost 0 bases, with 7 bases spanning the gap. This CDR3 contains 13 residues. Germline CDR1 and CDR2: SNHLY and FYNNEI. CDR3 sequence reads: CASKQNSNQPQHF. The CDR3 DNA sequence: TGTGCCAGCAAGCAGAATAGCAATCAGCCCCAGCATTTT.

The V gene is TRBV6-1, the J gene TRBJ2-1; TRBD2 aligns across 11 bases. The length of the CDR3 is 17 residues. The V gene's germline CDR1 is MNHNS and CDR2 SASEGT. V dropped 1 base and J dropped 3; count of bases not matched to a gene: 5. The CDR3 DNA reads TGTGCCAGCAGTGAAGGTAGACTAGCGGGGCACTACAATGAGCAGTTCTTC. It specifies CASSEGRLAGHYNEQFF.

The chain carries TRBV7-9 and TRBJ2-1; D may match TRBD1 or TRBD2 (5 bases each). Germline CDR1 and CDR2: SEHNR and FQNEAQ (reference sequence). Trimming pared 5 bases from V and 10 bases from J, leaving 21 bases between. The CDR3 consists of 15 residues. The CDR3, as DNA: TGTGCCAGCAGCCTCGTGGGGGATAGAGGGCGCGAGCAGTTCTTC. It encodes CASSLVGDRGREQFF.